This TCR beta chain was documented in a study of CD4+ T cells in melanoma. Study observations and caveats: Neoantigen-specific CD4+ T cells in melanoma reportedly had diverse differentiation states.

Only in-frame clones appear in the TCRdb table, and some are missing; sequencing was by immunoSEQ multiplex PCR. This sample has around 100,000 clones, with over 80% found just once. This clone was observed once. As yet, its antigen is unknown. The CDR3 runs 17 residues. Trimming stripped 7 bases from V and 4 bases from J, with 24 bases between. Germline CDR1 and CDR2: MDHEN and SYDVKM. The sequence was collected from a human donor with melanoma. The V call is TRBV28, the J call TRBJ2-3; D call uncertain. Material for sequencing was peripheral blood. CDR3 residues: CASITPHSLIGSDTQYF. Written as DNA, the CDR3 is TGTGCCAGCATCACCCCCCATTCATTGATTGGCTCAGATACGCAGTATTTT.